This TCR beta chain was retrieved from a study of T cells in Graves' hyperthyroidism and ophthalmopathy (dated by TCRdb to between 2018 and 2021). Notes on the research overall: Peripheral blood samples were taken at the time of initial diagnosis, prior to any treatment. A discovery cohort of roughly 100 patients, about 44 with Graves' ophthalmopathy and about 58 with stable Graves' hyperthyroidism, was used to find distinguishing TCR V-J signatures. An independent validation cohort of under 20 hyperthyroidism patients and 15 or so patients who later progressed to ophthalmopathy tested prospective prediction of ophthalmopathy. The approximately 100 discovery patients were divided at random into training and test sets in a 7:3 ratio. In six Graves' hyperthyroidism patients, the study also compared T-cell repertoires from thyroid tissue with T-cell repertoires from blood. Once sampling was done, hyperthyroidism patients were given methimazole at a starting dose of 30 mg daily, whereas ophthalmopathy patients were given high-dose intravenous methylprednisolone. The paper describes TCR Vbeta CDR3 sequencing of about 140 peripheral blood samples, made up of 43 ophthalmopathy patients, approximately 76 hyperthyroidism patients and approximately 17 progressor patients.

Broad study findings and their caveats: No statistical method was used to set the sample size in advance, and investigators knew the group allocation. In cross-validation, a model built on a 13 V-J signature told ophthalmopathy apart from stable hyperthyroidism with 85% to 90% sensitivity and roughly 81% specificity, and in testing the same model reached 80%/75%. During validation, the model predicted progression to ophthalmopathy a median of approximately 6 months ahead of onset, with more than 60% sensitivity and about 72% specificity. Most expanded thyroid clonotypes (frequency above 0.001) were also detected in blood, a finding suggesting that blood repertoires may reflect thyroid immune responses.

Moderately to severely active disease, a Clinical Activity Score of at least 3, a NOSPECS grade of at least 4, and a duration under 3 months were present in ophthalmopathy patients. The study excluded patients with uncontrolled infections, other autoimmune diseases, pregnancy or lactation. Diagnoses were established on the basis of clinical symptoms, serum thyroxine and TRAb, thyroid ultrasound, and orbital computed tomography. Ficoll-Paque density gradient centrifugation was used to isolate PBMCs from around 10 ml of fresh peripheral blood. Total RNA was extracted with Trizol reagent, and quality was checked on an Agilent 2100 Bioanalyzer. The germline V gene sets CDR1 to MNHNS and CDR2 to SASEGT. Trimming costs V 4 bases and J 7 bases, and their ends lie 14 bases apart. Spanning cysteine to phenylalanine, the CDR3 consists of 14 amino acids. The entry retains the CDR3 DNA only, 42 bases that are in frame from base 1.

This clonotype was detected only a few times. Its antigen is unknown. Base-call qualities are not available, and no considerably larger clone is one nucleotide away. TCR beta CDR3 regions were amplified from RNA transcripts. The first round of RT-PCR for the TCR CDR3 was performed with the HTBI primer set and the Qiagen OneStep RT-PCR kit. The libraries were constructed in a second round of multiplex PCR and then size-selected and purified. The libraries were sequenced on an Illumina HiSeq2000 using paired-end 100 bp reads. Per the authors' processing: SOAPnuke was used to process the raw data, with reads discarded if the reads contained adapters or uncalled bases, had a mean Phred below 15, or lacked an exact constant-primer or identifier match. COPE v1.2.5 was used to merge high-quality paired reads, and clonotypes were defined as unique nucleotide sequences. MiTCR v1.1 was used to align clonotypes to the IMGT TRBV, TRBD and TRBJ reference segments. Only V-J combinations with frequency above 0.0001, covering roughly 99% of repertoires, were analysed. The TCS score was defined as the ratio of F50 (clonal expansion) to E x V (chaos), calculated using BLOSUM62-based TCRdist between CDR3 peptides within each V-J. Welch's t-statistics and random forest reduced several hundred V-J features to under 15, which were used in a naive Bayes classifier (R e1071). TCRdb reprocessing: public reads trimmed at Q25 with fastp, clones called with MiXCR, in-frame beta chains kept. Rows merge per CDR3 protein into single entries with the most common DNA and genes. The V and J calls here are based on TCRdb, not the publication. The sample table holds approximately 330,000 distinct CDR3 sequences, of which approximately 13% were seen once. Approximately 35% of the sample goes to the ten largest clones.

Sequencing input: blood. The TCR sequence derives from a woman aged 40 to 55 with Graves' ophthalmopathy. The chain is encoded by TRBV6-1 joined to TRBJ1-5, and perhaps TRBD1 as D gene, on 5 matching bases. This receptor carries the CDR3 CASSANRQVQPQHF. Here is the DNA: TGTGCCAGCAGTGCTAACAGGCAAGTGCAGCCCCAGCATTTT.